The TCR beta chain described here comes from a study of blood T cell repertoires in COVID-19. Overall study context: Donors in the United States, Italy and Spain gave samples during acute or convalescent COVID-19. Sources were T cells, B-cell-depleted T cells, or PBMCs; the material itself was cDNA or gDNA.

Within 2 weeks of study entry, exposed participants had contacted a PCR-confirmed or clinician-diagnosed COVID-19 case. As processed by the authors: Reference gene primers were amplified, and this amplification served to estimate nucleated cell counts. TCRdb's table, derived via immunoSEQ multiplex PCR, lists solely in-frame clones and lacks some. That table is the source of V, J and clone size, and D and trimming were worked out from the DNA. Among 350,000 or so clones, 88% were seen once, and the ten largest hold 1%. Germline V gives CDR1 LNHDA, CDR2 SQIVND (reference sequence). The V and J ends lost 0 bases and 5 bases, in that order; junction bases with no gene match: 3. CDR3 length equals 15 residues.

This receptor was identified in a woman in her twenties or thirties who had been exposed to COVID-19. Sample: PBMCs or T cells enriched from blood (not recorded which). This sequence joins TRBV19 and TRBJ1-5, with 8 bases matching TRBD1. Written as DNA, the CDR3 is TGTGCCAGTAGTATAGACGGGACAGGCGATCAGCCCCAGCATTTT. Encoded protein: CASSIDGTGDQPQHF.